The text below deals with one T cell receptor (beta chain). The data were taken from a study of blood T cell repertoires in COVID-19. Looking at the study overall: Donors in the United States, Italy and Spain gave samples during acute or convalescent COVID-19. From T cells, B-cell-depleted T cells, or PBMCs came the material, which was cDNA or gDNA.

Original handling: Reference gene primer amplification yielded estimated nucleated cell counts. Produced via immunoSEQ multiplex PCR; TCRdb's table is partial and in-frame only. The V and J calls and clone size are taken from that table; D and trimming were inferred from the DNA. The sample shows 6,000 or so clones, roughly 82% of them seen only once. This CDR3 is built from 17 residues. V was cut by 4 bases and J by 0 bases, with 20 bases left in between. Germline V gene sequence: CDR1 SGHRS, CDR2 YFSETQ. This rearrangement joins TRBV5-1 to TRBJ2-7, with a weak D call TRBD1 (5 bases). This clonotype originated in a human donor with active COVID-19. The donor label of this sample is uncertain. Sequencing used peripheral blood. The CDR3 region has the DNA TGCGCCAGCAGCCCAAGCTCTAGGGGCGGAAGCTCCTACGAGCAGTACTTC. This encodes CASSPSSRGGSSYEQYF.